Listed below are T cell receptor beta chains from one sample, sequenced in a study of tumor and adjacent non-tumor tissue in lung cancer. TCRdb passed the multiplex PCR reads through MiXCR, listing each CDR3 protein once. This table holds around 74,000 distinct CDR3 sequences, 55% to 70% found once. Source material: distant non-tumor lung tissue. Source of these receptors: a woman between 45 and 65 years old with non-small cell lung cancer. CDR3s include the opening cysteine and the closing phenylalanine or tryptophan. The order of the fields is J gene, V gene, D gene, clone size, CDR3 protein, CDR3 DNA. A D gene is named only where the DNA matches it firmly. A clone size is listed for some rows: how often the clone was seen (once, few, many), or a class if it is expanded.

j_gene: TRBJ2-3; v_gene: TRBV20-1; d_gene: TRBD2; abundance: NA; CDR3aa: CSAGSASGHTDTQYF; CDR3nt: TGCAGTGCCGGATCGGCTAGCGGGCACACAGATACGCAGTATTTT
j_gene: TRBJ2-7; v_gene: TRBV7-8; d_gene: TRBD2; abundance: NA; CDR3aa: CDSSLATSGVSYEQYF; CDR3nt: TGTGACAGCAGCTTAGCGACTAGCGGGGTCTCCTACGAGCAGTACTTC
j_gene: TRBJ2-3; v_gene: TRBV10-3; d_gene: TRBD2; abundance: NA; CDR3aa: CAISGSSGGSTDTQYF; CDR3nt: TGTGCCATCAGTGGGTCTAGCGGGGGTAGCACAGATACACAGTATTTT
j_gene: TRBJ1-1; v_gene: TRBV7-9; d_gene: NA; abundance: many; CDR3aa: CASSLVTSLGTEAFF; CDR3nt: TGTGCCAGCAGCTTAGTTACTTCCTTGGGGACTGAAGCTTTCTTT
j_gene: TRBJ1-2; v_gene: TRBV28; d_gene: TRBD1; abundance: NA; CDR3aa: CASGRTGFFDYTF; CDR3nt: TGTGCCAGCGGCCGGACAGGTTTTTTTGACTACACCTTC
j_gene: TRBJ2-7; v_gene: TRBV5-6; d_gene: NA; abundance: few; CDR3aa: CASSLEVTYEQYF; CDR3nt: TGTGCCAGCAGCTTGGAAGTTACCTACGAGCAGTACTTC
j_gene: TRBJ2-6; v_gene: TRBV7-3; d_gene: NA; abundance: once; CDR3aa: CASSPAPGANVLTF; CDR3nt: TGTGCCAGCAGTCCAGCCCCAGGGGCCAACGTCCTGACTTTC
j_gene: TRBJ2-7; v_gene: TRBV28; d_gene: NA; abundance: NA; CDR3aa: CASSHRVPGSYEQYF; CDR3nt: TGTGCCAGCAGTCACCGGGTACCAGGATCCTACGAGCAGTACTTC
j_gene: TRBJ1-1; v_gene: TRBV11-2; d_gene: NA; abundance: once; CDR3aa: CACSSAGKNAEAFF; CDR3nt: TGTGCCTGCAGCTCCGCGGGAAAGAACGCTGAAGCTTTCTTT
j_gene: TRBJ2-5; v_gene: TRBV4-1; d_gene: NA; abundance: NA; CDR3aa: CASGQGGNGGERETQYF; CDR3nt: TGCGCCAGCGGCCAAGGTGGCAACGGAGGGGAAAGAGAGACCCAGTACTTC
j_gene: TRBJ2-5; v_gene: TRBV6-1; d_gene: TRBD2; abundance: NA; CDR3aa: CASTQKREFRTEIQYF; CDR3nt: TGTGCCAGCACTCAAAAGCGGGAGTTCCGAACGGAGATCCAGTACTTC
j_gene: TRBJ1-1; v_gene: TRBV29-1; d_gene: NA; abundance: NA; CDR3aa: CSVVRGGTEAFF; CDR3nt: TGCAGCGTTGTAAGGGGAGGGACTGAGGCTTTCTTT
j_gene: TRBJ2-6; v_gene: TRBV5-5; d_gene: TRBD2; abundance: NA; CDR3aa: CASSLSGLGSGANVLNF; CDR3nt: TGTGCCAGCAGCTTGAGTGGACTAGGTTCTGGGGCCAACGTCCTGAATTTC
j_gene: TRBJ2-3; v_gene: TRBV6-1; d_gene: NA; abundance: NA; CDR3aa: CVSRLQGFIDTQYF; CDR3nt: TGTGTCAGCAGACTACAGGGATTCATAGATACGCAGTATTTT
j_gene: TRBJ2-7; v_gene: TRBV6-1; d_gene: NA; abundance: NA; CDR3aa: CASIVLYEQYF; CDR3nt: TGTGCCTCCATCGTACTTTACGAGCAGTACTTC
j_gene: TRBJ2-1; v_gene: TRBV28; d_gene: NA; abundance: NA; CDR3aa: CVSNYQGEQFF; CDR3nt: TGTGTCAGCAACTATCAAGGAGAGCAGTTCTTC
j_gene: TRBJ1-5; v_gene: TRBV6-1; d_gene: NA; abundance: NA; CDR3aa: CASRGNGDNQPKHF; CDR3nt: TGTGCCAGCAGGGGTAACGGTGACAATCAGCCCAAGCATTTT
j_gene: TRBJ2-5; v_gene: TRBV11-1; d_gene: TRBD2; abundance: NA; CDR3aa: CASRKPRLAYQGTQYF; CDR3nt: TGTGCCAGCAGAAAACCGAGACTAGCGTACCAAGGGACCCAGTACTTC
j_gene: TRBJ2-3; v_gene: TRBV20-1; d_gene: TRBD2; abundance: NA; CDR3aa: CSAGGPGISGSRDTQYF; CDR3nt: TGCAGTGCAGGGGGCCCCGGGATTAGCGGGAGCAGAGATACGCAGTATTTT
j_gene: TRBJ2-7; v_gene: TRBV28; d_gene: TRBD2; abundance: NA; CDR3aa: CASSLAGANSYEQYF; CDR3nt: TGTGCCAGCAGTTTAGCGGGAGCGAACTCCTACGAGCAGTACTTC
j_gene: TRBJ2-1; v_gene: TRBV6-1; d_gene: TRBD2; abundance: many; CDR3aa: CASSEASGGYNEQFF; CDR3nt: TGTGCCAGCAGTGAAGCCAGCGGGGGTTACAATGAGCAGTTCTTC
j_gene: TRBJ2-1; v_gene: TRBV12-3/TRBV12-4; d_gene: NA; abundance: NA; CDR3aa: CVSSFGVESNEQFF; CDR3nt: TGTGTCAGCAGTTTTGGTGTCGAGAGCAATGAGCAGTTCTTC
j_gene: TRBJ2-7; v_gene: TRBV20-1; d_gene: NA; abundance: NA; CDR3aa: CSASGLRYERYF; CDR3nt: TGCAGTGCTAGTGGGCTGCGATACGAGCGGTACTTC
j_gene: TRBJ2-5; v_gene: TRBV20-1; d_gene: NA; abundance: NA; CDR3aa: CSARELQRHRETQYF; CDR3nt: TGCAGTGCTAGAGAATTGCAGAGACACCGAGAGACCCAGTACTTC
j_gene: TRBJ2-3; v_gene: TRBV6-1; d_gene: TRBD2; abundance: NA; CDR3aa: CASSDMRTGGRLVTDTQYF; CDR3nt: TGTGCCAGCAGTGACATGAGAACGGGAGGGCGGTTGGTTACAGATACGCAGTATTTT
j_gene: TRBJ2-7; v_gene: TRBV6-1; d_gene: NA; abundance: many; CDR3aa: CASSEAGQFGLYEQYF; CDR3nt: TGTGCCAGCAGTGAAGCCGGACAGTTCGGGCTCTACGAGCAGTACTTC
j_gene: TRBJ2-3; v_gene: TRBV7-3; d_gene: TRBD2; abundance: once; CDR3aa: CASSLTSGRVSDTQYF; CDR3nt: TGTGCCAGCAGCTTAACAAGCGGGAGGGTCTCTGATACGCAGTATTTT
j_gene: TRBJ2-1; v_gene: TRBV14; d_gene: NA; abundance: NA; CDR3aa: CVSSQGQAKETQFF; CDR3nt: TGTGTCAGCAGCCAGGGGCAGGCCAAAGAGACCCAGTTCTTC
j_gene: TRBJ1-1; v_gene: TRBV18; d_gene: NA; abundance: NA; CDR3aa: CASSPDTATEAFF; CDR3nt: TGTGCCAGCTCACCGGACACGGCCACTGAAGCTTTCTTT
j_gene: TRBJ2-3; v_gene: TRBV4-2; d_gene: NA; abundance: many; CDR3aa: CASSHLGGTQYF; CDR3nt: TGTGCCAGCAGCCATTTGGGGGGTACGCAGTATTTT
j_gene: TRBJ1-1; v_gene: TRBV29-1; d_gene: NA; abundance: NA; CDR3aa: CSVVTSAHDAFF; CDR3nt: TGCAGTGTTGTTACTTCGGCCCATGATGCTTTCTTT
j_gene: TRBJ2-5; v_gene: TRBV5-6; d_gene: NA; abundance: NA; CDR3aa: CASSLGGGTQYETKYF; CDR3nt: TGTGCCAGCAGCTTGGGGGGAGGAACCCAATACGAGACCAAGTACTTC
j_gene: TRBJ2-5; v_gene: TRBV4-3; d_gene: TRBD2; abundance: many; CDR3aa: CASSRTAGAPETQYF; CDR3nt: TGCGCCAGCAGTCGGACAGCGGGAGCCCCCGAGACCCAGTACTTC
j_gene: TRBJ1-5; v_gene: TRBV20-1; d_gene: NA; abundance: many; CDR3aa: CSARDRALGGSNQPQHF; CDR3nt: TGCAGTGCTAGAGATCGGGCCCTTGGAGGAAGCAATCAGCCCCAGCATTTT
j_gene: TRBJ2-5; v_gene: TRBV20-1; d_gene: TRBD2; abundance: many; CDR3aa: CSAILGTSGSLETQYF; CDR3nt: TGCAGTGCTATTTTGGGGACTAGCGGGAGTTTGGAGACCCAGTACTTC
j_gene: TRBJ2-7; v_gene: TRBV11-2; d_gene: TRBD2; abundance: NA; CDR3aa: CASSLRPGLAGVGKQYF; CDR3nt: TGTGCCAGCAGCTTAAGGCCGGGACTAGCGGGAGTAGGCAAGCAGTATTTC
j_gene: TRBJ2-1; v_gene: TRBV20-1; d_gene: NA; abundance: few; CDR3aa: CSAPPPGKEQFF; CDR3nt: TGCAGTGCCCCCCCCCCCGGGAAAGAGCAGTTCTTC
j_gene: TRBJ2-1; v_gene: TRBV12-3/TRBV12-4; d_gene: NA; abundance: NA; CDR3aa: CTSNSTGTRDNEQFF; CDR3nt: TGTACCAGCAACTCAACCGGGACGCGAGACAATGAGCAGTTCTTC
j_gene: TRBJ2-3; v_gene: TRBV24-1; d_gene: NA; abundance: NA; CDR3aa: CATSDRPSTDTQYF; CDR3nt: TGTGCCACCAGTGATCGTCCTAGCACAGATACGCAGTATTTT
j_gene: TRBJ2-1; v_gene: TRBV11-3; d_gene: NA; abundance: NA; CDR3aa: CASSLSGRTGYNERFF; CDR3nt: TGTGCCAGCAGCTTGAGCGGGCGGACGGGTTACAATGAGCGGTTCTTC
j_gene: TRBJ2-1; v_gene: TRBV28; d_gene: NA; abundance: medium-sized; CDR3aa: CASKIGRTTYNEQFF; CDR3nt: TGTGCCAGCAAAATCGGACGGACTACCTACAATGAGCAGTTCTTC
j_gene: TRBJ2-3; v_gene: TRBV10-3; d_gene: TRBD2; abundance: NA; CDR3aa: CAIRESGERLAGGDTQYF; CDR3nt: TGTGCCATCAGGGAGTCCGGAGAACGACTAGCGGGAGGAGATACGCAGTATTTT
j_gene: TRBJ2-3; v_gene: TRBV7-9; d_gene: NA; abundance: NA; CDR3aa: CAGSSGHSEWYF; CDR3nt: TGTGCCGGCAGCTCGGGACACTCTGAGTGGTATTTT
j_gene: TRBJ2-6; v_gene: TRBV6-2/TRBV6-3; d_gene: NA; abundance: NA; CDR3aa: CASSWDRSSGANVLTF; CDR3nt: TGTGCCAGCAGTTGGGATCGGAGCTCTGGGGCCAACGTCCTAACTTTC
j_gene: TRBJ2-7; v_gene: TRBV6-1; d_gene: NA; abundance: NA; CDR3aa: CASSEVMGYEQYF; CDR3nt: TGTGCCAGCAGTGAAGTTATGGGATACGAGCAGTACTTC
j_gene: TRBJ1-1; v_gene: TRBV5-1; d_gene: TRBD1; abundance: once; CDR3aa: CASSSRVQGGMNTEAFF; CDR3nt: TGCGCCAGCAGCTCGAGGGTTCAAGGGGGCATGAACACTGAAGCTTTCTTT
j_gene: TRBJ2-5; v_gene: TRBV11-1; d_gene: TRBD2; abundance: once; CDR3aa: CATRKSGLAYQETQYF; CDR3nt: TGTGCCACCAGAAAATCGGGACTAGCGTACCAAGAGACCCAGTACTTC
j_gene: TRBJ1-2; v_gene: TRBV28; d_gene: TRBD1; abundance: many; CDR3aa: CASRTGQGNYGYTF; CDR3nt: TGTGCCAGCAGGACGGGACAGGGGAACTATGGCTACACCTTC
j_gene: TRBJ2-4; v_gene: TRBV7-9; d_gene: NA; abundance: once; CDR3aa: CASSFGTKNIQYF; CDR3nt: TGTGCCAGCAGCTTTGGCACCAAAAACATTCAGTACTTC
j_gene: TRBJ2-2; v_gene: TRBV4-1; d_gene: NA; abundance: NA; CDR3aa: CASIQGRYPAGELFF; CDR3nt: TGCGCCAGCATCCAAGGACGCTACCCCGCCGGTGAGCTGTTTTTT
j_gene: TRBJ1-2; v_gene: TRBV28; d_gene: TRBD1; abundance: NA; CDR3aa: CASSPQGQGGVYGYTF; CDR3nt: TGTGCCAGCAGCCCTCAAGGACAGGGCGGGGTCTATGGCTACACCTTC
j_gene: TRBJ2-7; v_gene: TRBV11-2; d_gene: TRBD1; abundance: few; CDR3aa: CTSSPGTGRTYEQYF; CDR3nt: TGTACCAGCAGCCCTGGGACAGGCCGGACCTACGAGCAGTACTTC
j_gene: TRBJ2-1; v_gene: TRBV11-2; d_gene: NA; abundance: NA; CDR3aa: CANSLTPLAGKQFF; CDR3nt: TGTGCCAACAGCTTAACACCCTTGGCGGGAAAGCAGTTCTTC
j_gene: TRBJ1-5; v_gene: TRBV7-9; d_gene: NA; abundance: NA; CDR3aa: CASSLEGSQPQLF; CDR3nt: TGTGCCAGCAGCTTAGAAGGCTCTCAGCCCCAGCTTTTT
j_gene: TRBJ1-3; v_gene: TRBV20-1; d_gene: NA; abundance: NA; CDR3aa: CSVSAGTMSGNTIYF; CDR3nt: TGCAGTGTTAGCGCAGGGACTATGTCTGGAAACACCATATATTTT